The clone carrying this T cell receptor beta chain was observed at least ten times. The sample is drawn from a study of T-cell reconstitution after alpha-beta-depleted transplantation in children. Unique molecular identifiers were built into the TCRbeta library. TCRdb redid the calling of the PCR reads with MiXCR, one entry per CDR3 protein. The sample carries 29,000 or so distinct CDR3 sequences, 5.5% to 7.5% recorded once. The CDR3 totals 16 residues. Trimming pared 3 bases from V and 1 base from J, leaving 15 bases between. This chain connects TRBV12-3 or TRBV12-4 to TRBJ1-1, with D maybe TRBD1 (6 bases). This TCR was sampled from a male patient aged 10 to 17 who had a stem cell transplant for acute myeloid leukemia, so the T cells may come from the graft donor. Sequenced here: PBMCs, mostly from graft donor cells, sampled 180 days after TCRalphabeta/CD19-depleted stem cell transplant. In nucleotides, the CDR3 is TGTGCCAGCAGTTTTACCGCGGGCAGGGGGAACACTGAAGCTTTCTTT. Translating gives CASSFTAGRGNTEAFF.